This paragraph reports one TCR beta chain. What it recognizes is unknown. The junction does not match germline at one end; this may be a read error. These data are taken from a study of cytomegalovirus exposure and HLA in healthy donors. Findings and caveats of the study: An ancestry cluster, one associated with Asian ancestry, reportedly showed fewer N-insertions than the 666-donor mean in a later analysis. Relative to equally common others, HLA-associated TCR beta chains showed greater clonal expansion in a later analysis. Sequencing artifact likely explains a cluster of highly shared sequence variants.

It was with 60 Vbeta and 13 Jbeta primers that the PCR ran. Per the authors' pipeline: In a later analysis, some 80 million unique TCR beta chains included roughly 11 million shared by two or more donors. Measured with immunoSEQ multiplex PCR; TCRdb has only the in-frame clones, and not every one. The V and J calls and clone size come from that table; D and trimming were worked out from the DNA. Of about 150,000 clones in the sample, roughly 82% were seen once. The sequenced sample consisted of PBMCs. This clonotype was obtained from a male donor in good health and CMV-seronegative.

The CDR3 spells CASTPQAGANVLTF. As DNA, the CDR3 is TGTGCCAGCACACCCCAGGCTGGGGCCAACGTCCTGACTTTC. The chain employs TRBV18 and TRBJ2-6; no reliable D call. Germline-derived CDR1 and CDR2 are KGHSH and LQKENI. The length of the CDR3 is 14 residues.